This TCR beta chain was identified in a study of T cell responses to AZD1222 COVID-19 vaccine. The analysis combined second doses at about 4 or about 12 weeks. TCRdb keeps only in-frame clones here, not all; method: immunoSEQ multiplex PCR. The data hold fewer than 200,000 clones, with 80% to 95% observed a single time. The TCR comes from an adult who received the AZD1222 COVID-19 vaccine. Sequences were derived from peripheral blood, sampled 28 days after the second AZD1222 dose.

The CDR3 loop reads CASSATARYTEAFF. The DNA for the CDR3 is TGTGCCAGCAGCGCTACGGCTAGGTACACTGAAGCTTTCTTT. The genes are TRBV6-5 and TRBJ1-1; unclear D gene. This CDR3 contains 14 residues. V was pared by 6 bases and J by 3 bases, with 14 bases between. From germline, CDR1 is MNHEY and CDR2 SVGAGI.